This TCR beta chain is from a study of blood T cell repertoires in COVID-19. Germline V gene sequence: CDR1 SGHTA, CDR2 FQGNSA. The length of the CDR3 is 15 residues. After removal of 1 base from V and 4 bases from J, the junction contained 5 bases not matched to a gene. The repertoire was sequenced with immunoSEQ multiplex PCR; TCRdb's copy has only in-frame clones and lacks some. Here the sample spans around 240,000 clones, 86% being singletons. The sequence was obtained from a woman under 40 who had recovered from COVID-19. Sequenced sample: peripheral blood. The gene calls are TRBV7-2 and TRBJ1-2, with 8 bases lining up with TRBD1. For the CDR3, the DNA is TGTGCCAGCAGCTTAGGCGCAGGGGGCGGCTATGGCTACACCTTC. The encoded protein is CASSLGAGGGYGYTF.